One sample yielded the 18 T cell receptor beta chains listed below, sequenced in a study of T-cell reconstitution after alpha-beta-depleted transplantation in children. The authors prepared the TCRbeta library with unique molecular identifiers. TCRdb called the PCR reads again in MiXCR, with one record for every CDR3 protein. The data contain 490,000 or so distinct CDR3 sequences, around 12% of them singletons. The material sequenced was PBMCs from the stem cell graft donor, taken from the stem cell graft. Receptor source: a human donor who donated a stem cell graft to a child with combined immunodeficiency.

The chain recombines TRBV20-1 with TRBJ2-7; weak D call: TRBD2 (6 bases). V shed 2 bases and J shed 0 bases, with 14 bases lying between them. Germline CDR1 reads DFQATT; CDR2 reads SNEGSKA (reference sequence). The CDR3 has 15 residues. The CDR3 reads CSARPGGGNSYEQYF. DNA of the CDR3: TGCAGTGCTAGACCTGGGGGAGGAAACTCCTACGAGCAGTACTTC.

The rearrangement joins TRBV5-1 to TRBJ2-2; D unresolved. CDR3 size: 13 residues. The germline CDR1 and CDR2 sequences are SGHRS and YFSETQ. V lost 5 bases to trimming and J lost 2 bases, with 7 bases between them. CDR3 residues: CASRGLNTGELFF. In DNA form, the CDR3 reads TGCGCCAGCAGAGGCCTCAACACCGGGGAGCTGTTTTTT. Complete variable domain (other parts from reference TRBV5-1 and TRBJ2-2): KAGVTQTPRYLIKTRGQQVTLSCSPISGHRSVSWYQQTPGQGLQFLFEYFSETQRNKGNFPGRFSGRQFSNSRSEMNVSTLELGDSALYLCASRGLNTGELFFGEGSRLTVL.

This clonotype was seen more than once but under ten times. The V and J genes are TRBV12-5 and TRBJ2-3; D remains unclear. The ends were cut back, 7 bases at V and 2 bases at J, with 10 bases in the middle. The germline gives CDR1 LGHNT, CDR2 FRNRAP. The CDR3 is made up of 13 amino acids. The CDR3 loop is CASVLIDTDTQYF. Written as DNA, the CDR3 is TGTGCTAGTGTGCTGATAGACACAGATACGCAGTATTTT.

The rearrangement joins TRBV6-1 to TRBJ1-4, with 7 bases that match TRBD1. J was trimmed by 8 bases and V by 6 bases; bases with no gene match: 9. Germline-derived CDR1 and CDR2 are MNHNS and SASEGT. CDR3 size: 14 residues. This chain's CDR3 is CASRLVRGSEKLFF. DNA of the CDR3: TGTGCCAGCAGGCTGGTCAGGGGGAGCGAAAAACTGTTTTTT.

The chain combines TRBV21-1 with TRBJ2-2. TRBV21-1 is recorded as a pseudogene. CDR3 length equals 15 residues. In DNA, the CDR3 is TGTGCCAGCAGCAAATCTGCGTTGTGCGGCGGGGAGCTGTTTTTT. It yields the protein CASSKSALCGGELFF.

V is TRBV6-5 and J is TRBJ1-4, with D maybe TRBD1 (6 bases). Germline loops: CDR1 MNHEY, CDR2 SVGAGI. This CDR3 is 14 amino acids long. V gave up 3 bases and J gave up 7 bases, with 12 bases separating them. The CDR3 DNA is TGTGCCAGCAGTTATCGACAGGACAGTGAAAAACTGTTTTTT. Amino acid sequence: CASSYRQDSEKLFF.

The chain joins TRBV18 to TRBJ2-2, with TRBD1 matching over 7 bases. CDR1 is KGHSH, CDR2 LQKENI, per germline. J was trimmed by 7 bases and V by 3 bases; bases with no gene match: 8. This CDR3 contains 15 residues. CDR3 in amino acids: CASSPSQTGNGELFF. In DNA form, the CDR3 reads TGTGCCAGCTCACCGAGCCAGACAGGGAACGGGGAGCTGTTTTTT.

This clonotype has just a few counts. The J gene is TRBJ1-2, the V gene TRBV12-3 or TRBV12-4, with a tentative D call TRBD1 (6 bases). V gave up 6 bases and J gave up 5 bases, with 16 bases separating them. The CDR3 totals 14 residues. Written as DNA, the CDR3 is TGTGCCAGCAGGCCATCGGGGGGGCTTTATGGCTACACCTTC. The encoded protein is CASRPSGGLYGYTF.

This clonotype was seen at least ten times. The chain links TRBV14 to TRBJ2-1; D is perhaps TRBD1 (5 bases). V dropped 1 base and J dropped 3 bases, with 10 bases sitting between them. The germline CDR1 and CDR2 sequences are SGHDN and FVKESK. The CDR3 sequence is 15 residues long. Here the CDR3 DNA reads TGTGCCAGCAGCCAAGTCAAAGGACACTACAATGAGCAGTTCTTC. Translation gives CASSQVKGHYNEQFF.

V gene TRBV12-3 or TRBV12-4 combines with J gene TRBJ1-1; 8 positions match TRBD1. The CDR3 spans 14 residues. The trim removed 6 bases at V and 2 bases at J, leaving 5 bases unmatched. CDR3 loop: CASRLGQGNTEAFF. CDR3 DNA sequence: TGTGCCAGCAGACTCGGACAGGGAAACACTGAAGCTTTCTTT.

This clonotype was recorded a few times. This chain uses TRBV5-6 with TRBJ2-1; 7 bases agree with TRBD2. This CDR3 is 13 amino acids long. Germline V CDR1 and CDR2: SGHDT, YYEEEE. Trimming took 6 bases from V and 8 from J; bases not matched to a gene: 8. The CDR3 spells CASTPGLYDEQFF. The CDR3 DNA is TGTGCCAGCACTCCGGGACTATATGATGAGCAGTTCTTC.

The chain combines TRBV5-1 with TRBJ2-2; D assignment may be TRBD1 or TRBD2 (6 bases each). Germline loops: CDR1 SGHRS, CDR2 YFSETQ. The CDR3 is made up of 16 amino acids. V shed 2 bases and J shed 5 bases, with 16 bases lying between them. The CDR3 DNA reads TGCGCCAGCAGCTTTGATCCGGGGGCGCGGACCGGGGAGCTGTTTTTT. It yields the protein CASSFDPGARTGELFF. The variable domain in full, with the rest retrieved from reference TRBV5-1 and TRBJ2-2, is KAGVTQTPRYLIKTRGQQVTLSCSPISGHRSVSWYQQTPGQGLQFLFEYFSETQRNKGNFPGRFSGRQFSNSRSEMNVSTLELGDSALYLCASSFDPGARTGELFFGEGSRLTVL.

This clonotype was detected only a few times. The V call is TRBV12-3 or TRBV12-4, the J call TRBJ2-1, with TRBD2 as a possible D gene (6 bases). This CDR3 has 15 amino acids. V was pared by 8 bases and J by 8 bases, with 22 bases between. CDR3: CASSAGPSFVDEQFF. In nucleotides, the CDR3 is TGTGCCAGCTCTGCGGGGCCCAGTTTTGTGGATGAGCAGTTCTTC.

This rearrangement joins TRBV20-1 to TRBJ2-1; 9 nucleotides align to TRBD2. CDR1 is DFQATT, CDR2 SNEGSKA, per germline (reference sequence). V lost 6 bases to trimming and J lost 2 bases; unmatched junction nucleotides: 5. The CDR3 contains 14 residues. DNA of the CDR3: TGCAGTGCGATCCAGCGGGGGGCCTACAATGAGCAGTTCTTC. Its translation is CSAIQRGAYNEQFF.

The rearrangement links TRBV15 to TRBJ2-7; no clear D. Germline CDR1 is LNHNV and CDR2 is YYDKDF (reference sequence). Trimming pared 0 bases from V and 5 bases from J, leaving 14 bases between. The length of the CDR3 is 15 residues. This chain's CDR3 is CATSRDRPSVHEQYF. The CDR3 DNA reads TGTGCCACCAGCAGAGATCGACCGTCTGTCCACGAGCAGTACTTC.

The table lists this clonotype with a few counts. CDR3 region: CSAYVGRNYGYTF. CDR3 DNA sequence: TGCAGTGCCTATGTGGGACGGAACTATGGCTACACCTTC. The chain recombines TRBV20-1 with TRBJ1-2; perhaps TRBD1 as D (5 bases). Per germline, CDR1 DFQATT and CDR2 SNEGSKA (reference sequence). Trimming took 6 bases from V and 2 from J, leaving 13 bases between them. The CDR3 consists of 13 residues.

In this sample, this clonotype turned up many times. The junction shows a germline mismatch at one end, possibly a read error. The V gene is TRBV12-3 or TRBV12-4, the J gene TRBJ2-3, with D uncertain. There are 12 residues in the CDR3. The CDR3 coding sequence is TGTGCCAGCAGCTTAGGTTCAGATACGCAGTATTTT. Its protein product is CASSLGSDTQYF.

This clonotype has just a few counts. The rearrangement links TRBV7-2 to TRBJ2-5, with D perhaps matching TRBD2 (6 bases). The CDR3 covers 14 residues. The V and J ends lost 3 bases and 4 bases respectively, with 12 bases between them. The V gene's germline CDR1 is SGHTA and CDR2 FQGNSA. The CDR3 protein is CASSFPGEPETQYF. CDR3 coding DNA: TGTGCCAGCAGCTTCCCGGGAGAGCCAGAGACCCAGTACTTC.